Each of the 3 T cell receptor beta chains below was sequenced from the same sample in a study of blood T cells in healthy people across ages. PCR was performed a second time for roughly 7 to 12 cycles using a sample-barcoded 5' primer and a J-beta primer mix. TCRdb passed the 5' RACE reads through MiXCR, listing each CDR3 protein once. The repertoire consists of around 1.5 million distinct CDR3 sequences, with 45% to 70% occurring once and the leading ten covering over 5%. Input material: blood. All receptors derive from a man aged 18 to 30 in good health.

J is TRBJ2-1 and V is TRBV4-1; D might be TRBD2 (5 bases). CDR1 and CDR2 from the germline V gene are MGHRA and YSYEKL. Trimming cost V 1 base and J 8 bases, with 12 bases left between them. The CDR3 sequence is 14 residues long. CDR3 protein: CASSQGLLDDEQFF. In nucleotides, the CDR3 is TGCGCCAGCAGCCAAGGGTTACTAGACGATGAGCAGTTCTTC.

This clonotype appeared many times. Its ends do not fully match the called genes, so a read error is possible. The chain recombines TRBV4-3 with TRBJ2-7, with D possibly being TRBD1 or TRBD2 (5 bases each). CDR3 length: 13 residues. The germline V gene has CDR1 LGHNA and CDR2 YSLEER. CDR3 residues: CASSRDGTYEQYF. The CDR3 region has the DNA TGTGCCAGCAGTCGGGACGGAACCTACGAGCAGTACTTC.

This clonotype came up a few times. The chain recombines TRBV6-5 with TRBJ2-5; D is possibly TRBD2 (6 bases). CDR3 length: 15 amino acids. The ends were cut back, 2 bases at V and 2 bases at J, with 12 bases in the middle. Germline V CDR1 and CDR2: MNHEY, SVGAGI. The CDR3 DNA follows: TGTGCCAGCAGTTACCGCGGGGCCCTTCAAGAGACCCAGTACTTC. This translates into CASSYRGALQETQYF.